This T cell receptor beta chain emerged from a study of blood T cell repertoires in COVID-19 (dated by TCRdb to about 2020). As for the study more broadly: Samples from collaborators originated in the United States, Italy and Spain and spanned both the acute and convalescent phases of COVID-19. The prospective study material was composed of cDNA or gDNA derived from T cells, B-cell-depleted T cells, or PBMCs. The dataset comprised deeply sampled blood TCRbeta repertoires from subjects exposed to, actively infected with, or recovered from COVID-19. The repertoires were released in a freely available public database intended as a resource for research on the immune response to SARS-CoV-2. Samples came from the ongoing ImmuneRACE study (first 160 participants) plus 1,254 subjects from 6 global collaborators. Sample metadata almost always included a de-identified subject ID, COVID-19 status, age in years and sex. Where available, HLA class I and class II types were obtained from metadata supplied by the sample provider rather than from assay-based typing.

The collaborating institutions used their own protocols to collect whole blood in K2EDTA tubes. For TCRbeta analysis, collaborator samples were shipped as frozen whole blood, as isolated PBMCs, or as DNA extracted from either sample type. General findings and caveats noted by the study authors: Clinical and demographic metadata were provided uncurated, with the amount varying by source and participant.

The germline V gene encodes CDR1 MNHEY and CDR2 SVGAGI. From cysteine to phenylalanine, the CDR3 is 14 amino acids long. The kept DNA is CDR3 alone, 42 bases in frame from the first base. V is reduced by 6 bases and J by 4 bases, leaving a spacing of 15 bases between them. As for this clone: Its target antigen remains unknown. The sample holds no much larger clone one base away, and base qualities are not on file.

TCRbeta CDR3 regions were amplified from genomic DNA by means of the immunoSEQ Assay, a bias-controlled multiplex PCR. The original methods were these. The number of nucleated cells in each sample was estimated by amplification of reference gene primers within the assay. To quantify the absolute abundance of each unique TCRbeta CDR3 rearrangement, sequence reads were collapsed and filtered. For each sample, productive Simpson clonality was calculated by taking the square root of Simpson's diversity index across productive rearrangements. TCRdb stores this immuneACCESS table with in-frame sequences only. Part of the clones is absent; in the studies checked, under half of the shortfall reflects unresolved V genes, and no reason is known for the rest. V, J and clone size derive from that table, while D and trimming were established from the DNA sequence. Present in this sample are about 180,000 clones, approximately 81% of which were seen just once. The ten top clones hold roughly an eighth of the sample.

Sequenced sample: peripheral blood. The clonotype originates from a man younger than 35 with active or convalescent COVID-19. Here the chain combines TRBV6-5 and TRBJ1-2, with the identity of the D gene unclear. The encoded CDR3 is CASSLGVRSYGYTF. The sequence in DNA is TGTGCCAGCAGCCTCGGGGTGAGATCCTATGGCTACACCTTC.